A selection of T cell receptor beta chains follows, all from one sample in a study of kidney transplant recipient with SARS-CoV-2 infection. MiXCR, applied by TCRdb to the reads, yields one record per CDR3 protein. The sample lists roughly 230,000 distinct CDR3 sequences; roughly 26% were seen once. The sequencing used a blood sample, collected at baseline and on day 111 from a kidney transplant recipient. The receptors here all came from a male patient aged 25-45 years who had COVID-19 and was a kidney transplant recipient. Part of the T cells may come from the graft donor. Both conserved end residues are part of each CDR3. D genes are given only for firm matches. Clone size appears in some rows only: once, few, many, or a class for an expanded clone.

TRBJ2-5 | TRBV7-3 | TRBD1 | - | CASSRQGANSETRYF | TGTGCCAGCAGCCGACAGGGGGCCAACTCGGAGACCCGGTACTTC
TRBJ1-6 | TRBV12-3/TRBV12-4 | TRBD1 | many | CASSLLTGGNSPLHF | TGTGCCAGCAGTCTACTCACAGGGGGCAATTCACCCCTCCACTTT
TRBJ2-1 | TRBV11-2 | - | many | CASSFFLGAEQFF | TGTGCCAGCAGCTTCTTCTTGGGGGCTGAGCAGTTCTTC
TRBJ2-5 | TRBV11-2 | TRBD1 | many | CASSLGLTGGGTTQYF | TGTGCCAGCAGCTTAGGCCTGACAGGGGGCGGTACAACCCAGTACTTC
TRBJ1-2 | TRBV4-2 | - | many | CASSQDGGLYGYTF | TGTGCCAGCAGCCAAGACGGGGGGCTGTATGGCTACACCTTC
TRBJ1-3 | TRBV30 | TRBD1 | many | CAWSPRTGSGNTIYF | TGTGCCTGGAGTCCACGGACAGGGTCTGGAAACACCATATATTTT
TRBJ1-2 | TRBV19 | TRBD1 | many | CASTSLGQDFQANYGYTF | TGTGCCAGTACCTCCTTGGGACAGGATTTTCAAGCTAACTATGGCTACACCTTC
TRBJ1-6 | TRBV6-5 | - | many | CASSQGSRDPLHF | TGTGCCAGCAGTCAGGGGTCGCGAGACCCCCTCCACTTT
TRBJ2-7 | TRBV13 | TRBD1 | many | CASSSGQGELYEQYF | TGTGCCAGCAGCTCTGGACAGGGGGAATTGTACGAGCAGTACTTC
TRBJ2-1 | TRBV20-1 | - | many | CSGGGLAAGNEQFF | TGCAGTGGAGGGGGGCTAGCGGCGGGCAATGAGCAGTTCTTC
TRBJ1-2 | TRBV6-5 | TRBD1 | many | CASYDRGFGYGYTF | TGTGCCAGCTACGACAGGGGATTTGGGTATGGCTACACCTTC
TRBJ1-6 | TRBV20-1 | TRBD1 | - | CSARDQTRDRRNSPLHF | TGCAGTGCTAGAGATCAGACCAGGGACAGGCGAAATTCACCCCTCCACTTT
TRBJ2-7 | TRBV6-7 | TRBD2 | - | CARSATSGRAWTYEQYF | TGTGCCAGGAGCGCGACTAGCGGGAGGGCCTGGACCTACGAGCAGTACTTC
TRBJ2-7 | TRBV3-1 | TRBD2 | many | CASSHPSGYEQYF | TGTGCCAGCAGCCACCCTAGCGGGTACGAGCAGTACTTC
TRBJ2-7 | TRBV9 | - | - | CASSVGAGSLYEQYF | TGTGCCAGCAGCGTAGGGGCAGGGAGTCTCTACGAGCAGTACTTC
TRBJ2-5 | TRBV12-3/TRBV12-4 | TRBD1 | many | CASSLTGDLETQYF | TGTGCCAGCAGTCTTACAGGGGATTTGGAGACCCAGTACTTC
TRBJ1-1 | TRBV4-3 | - | many | CASSQAGRVRLVAEAFF | TGCGCCAGCAGCCAAGCGGGCAGGGTGCGGTTAGTCGCTGAAGCTTTCTTT
TRBJ1-2 | TRBV8-2 | - | many | CGSWYTDSRKTYGYTF | TGTGGCAGTTGGTACACTGATAGCCGAAAGACCTATGGCTACACCTTC
TRBJ1-2 | TRBV6-9 | - | many | CASSRFKPYGKTYGYTF | TGTGCCAGCAGTAGATTTAAGCCTTACGGAAAGACCTATGGCTACACCTTC
TRBJ1-1 | TRBV28 | - | many | CASSLGGLGTEAFF | TGTGCCAGCAGTTTAGGGGGGTTGGGCACTGAAGCTTTCTTT
TRBJ2-2 | TRBV12-3/TRBV12-4 | - | many | CASSQAGGMNTGELFF | TGTGCCAGCAGCCAAGCAGGGGGGATGAACACCGGGGAGCTGTTTTTT
TRBJ2-2 | TRBV7-3 | - | many | CASSYGTPNTGELFF | TGTGCCAGCAGCTACGGGACACCCAACACCGGGGAGCTGTTTTTT
TRBJ1-6 | TRBV28 | - | many | CASSLSGDNSPLHF | TGTGCCAGCAGTTTGTCCGGGGACAATTCACCCCTCCACTTT
TRBJ1-2 | TRBV16 | - | few | CASSIAQVVRKTYGYTF | TGTGCCAGCAGCATTGCTCAGGTCGTTAGAAAGACCTATGGCTACACCTTC
TRBJ2-5 | TRBV9 | - | few | CASARRQQETQYF | TGTGCCAGCGCTAGGCGGCAGCAAGAGACCCAGTACTTC
TRBJ2-1 | TRBV7-3 | - | many | CASSLRGSGSSYNEQFF | TGTGCCAGCAGCCTAAGAGGTTCAGGGAGCTCCTACAATGAGCAGTTCTTC
TRBJ1-2 | TRBV11-1 | - | many | CASSRTDKAGKTYGYTF | TGTGCCAGCAGCCGGACAGATAAGGCTGGAAAGACCTATGGCTACACCTTC
TRBJ1-1 | TRBV5-1 | - | once | CANSLELNTEAFF | TGCGCCAACAGCTTAGAACTGAACACTGAGGCTTTCTTT
TRBJ1-2 | TRBV20-1 | TRBD1 | - | CSAGRGQGGGYTF | TGCAGTGCTGGTCGCGGACAGGGTGGCGGCTACACCTTC
TRBJ1-2 | TRBV5-4 | - | - | CASASGVPGKTYGYTF | TGTGCCAGCGCTAGTGGCGTACCAGGAAAGACCTATGGCTACACCTTC
TRBJ2-7 | TRBV18 | - | many | CASSPARHSPYEQYF | TGTGCCAGCTCACCAGCGCGACACTCGCCCTACGAGCAGTACTTC
TRBJ2-1 | TRBV11-3 | TRBD2 | - | CASSLLAGGQWGDEQFF | TGTGCCAGCAGCTTACTAGCGGGAGGGCAATGGGGAGATGAGCAGTTCTTC
TRBJ1-5 | TRBV10-3 | - | many | CAISESQIDSNQPQHF | TGTGCCATCAGTGAGTCTCAGATAGATAGCAATCAGCCCCAGCATTTT
TRBJ1-2 | TRBV10-2 | - | many | CASSVHCTSRKTYGYTF | TGCGCCAGCAGTGTTCATTGCACTTCTAGAAAGACCTATGGCTACACCTTC
TRBJ1-1 | TRBV9 | TRBD1 | many | CASSVGVGQGDMNTEAFF | TGTGCCAGCAGCGTAGGGGTGGGGCAGGGGGACATGAACACTGAAGCTTTCTTT
TRBJ2-1 | TRBV19 | TRBD1 | - | CASSRPGQNLEQFF | TGTGCCAGTAGTCGGCCGGGACAGAACCTTGAGCAGTTCTTC
TRBJ1-2 | TRBV7-6 | - | many | CASSYSTESRKTYGYTF | TGTGCCAGCAGCTACTCTACTGAATCTCGAAAGACCTATGGCTACACCTTC
TRBJ2-4 | TRBV18 | - | - | CASSPRGRDEQCF | TGTGCCAGCTCACCGAGGGGGAGAGACGAGCAGTGCTTC
TRBJ2-2 | TRBV2 | TRBD1 | many | CASRARGTAEDHTGELFF | TGTGCCAGCAGGGCGAGAGGGACAGCAGAAGATCACACCGGGGAGCTGTTTTTT
TRBJ2-7 | TRBV6-2/TRBV6-3 | TRBD2 | many | CASSYEAGGSYEQYF | TGTGCCAGCAGTTACGAAGCGGGAGGGTCCTACGAGCAGTACTTC
TRBJ2-1 | TRBV20-1 | - | - | CSPSGFYNEQFF | TGCAGCCCAAGCGGATTTTACAATGAGCAGTTCTTC
TRBJ1-5 | TRBV11-2 | TRBD1 | many | CASSSFLRDRGGCGNQPQHF | TGTGCCAGCAGCTCCTTTCTCCGGGACAGGGGCGGGTGTGGCAATCAGCCCCAGCATTTT
TRBJ2-7 | TRBV30 | - | many | CAWSVGTTYEQYF | TGTGCCTGGAGTGTGGGCACTACCTACGAGCAGTACTTC
TRBJ2-1 | TRBV7-6 | TRBD2 | few | CASSLYAPLAGGRDNEQFF | TGTGCCAGCAGCTTATATGCCCCGCTAGCGGGAGGGCGGGACAATGAGCAGTTCTTC
TRBJ1-1 | TRBV25-1 | - | many | CASRQGNTEAFF | TGTGCCAGCAGACAGGGAAACACTGAAGCTTTCTTT
TRBJ1-2 | TRBV11-1 | - | many | CASSRINKAGKTYGYTF | TGTGCCAGCAGCAGAATAAATAAGGCTGGAAAGACCTATGGCTACACCTTC
TRBJ2-1 | TRBV24-1 | - | - | CAASDFRSSYNEQFF | TGTGCCGCCAGTGATTTTCGTAGCTCCTACAATGAGCAGTTCTTC
TRBJ1-5 | TRBV19 | - | many | CASSMRPTDSNQPQHF | TGTGCCAGTAGTATGAGGCCGACAGATAGCAATCAGCCCCAGCATTTT
TRBJ2-6 | TRBV20-1 | - | few | CSASTGIPSGANVLTF | TGCAGTGCTAGTACAGGGATACCCTCTGGGGCCAACGTCCTGACTTTC
TRBJ1-2 | TRBV20-1 | - | many | CSAPDMLFRKTYGYTF | TGCAGTGCTCCTGACATGCTGTTTCGAAAGACCTATGGCTACACCTTC
TRBJ2-1 | TRBV19 | - | many | CASSIGGFSGEQFF | TGTGCCAGTAGTATTGGGGGGTTCTCCGGTGAGCAGTTCTTC
TRBJ2-1 | TRBV10-3 | TRBD1 | - | CAISEETGIAYNEQFF | TGTGCCATCAGTGAAGAGACAGGGATAGCCTACAATGAGCAGTTCTTC